The rows below give T cell receptor beta chains drawn from one sample of a study of cytomegalovirus exposure and HLA in healthy donors. TCRdb's table, derived via immunoSEQ multiplex PCR, lists solely in-frame clones and lacks some. The repertoire holds roughly 350,000 clones, with 75% to 90% as singletons. Material for sequencing was PBMCs. The receptors stem from a young woman in good health and CMV-seronegative. CDR3s include the opening cysteine and the closing phenylalanine or tryptophan. D genes are given only for firm matches. Clone size, where shown, is once, few, many, or a class for clones that have expanded.

>once|TRBD2|TRBJ2-5|TRBV2
CASSKGGSGETQYF
TGTGCCAGCAGCAAAGGCGGGAGCGGGGAGACCCAGTACTTC
>.|.|TRBJ1-1|TRBV6-5
CASSYGQANTEAFF
TGTGCCAGCAGTTACGGGCAGGCGAACACTGAAGCTTTCTTT
>.|.|TRBJ2-2|TRBV5-1
CASSSTGSTGELFF
TGCGCCAGCAGTTCCACAGGGAGCACCGGGGAGCTGTTTTTT
>.|.|TRBJ2-1|TRBV19
CASSHPFRDRSYNEQFF
TGTGCCAGTAGTCATCCCTTTCGGGATCGCTCCTACAATGAGCAGTTCTTC
>.|TRBD2|TRBJ2-1|TRBV7-3
CASSLTVGLAYEQFF
TGTGCCAGCAGCTTAACGGTGGGACTAGCCTATGAGCAGTTCTTC
>.|.|TRBJ1-1|TRBV4-3
CASSQGWGTNTEAFF
TGCGCCAGCAGCCAGGGGTGGGGCACAAACACTGAAGCTTTCTTT
>.|.|TRBJ2-1|TRBV6-7
CASAELRPALSNEQFF
TGTGCCAGCGCAGAACTAAGACCCGCGCTCTCCAATGAGCAGTTCTTC
>.|.|TRBJ2-5|TRBV5-1
CASSSGSETQYF
TGCGCCAGCAGCTCGGGATCAGAGACCCAGTACTTC
>few|TRBD1|TRBJ1-2|TRBV5-1
CASSLTGEYGYTF
TGCGCCAGCAGCTTGACAGGGGAATATGGCTACACCTTC
>.|TRBD1|TRBJ2-7|TRBV4-1
CASSQSRGPYEQYF
TGCGCCAGCAGCCAATCGAGGGGGCCCTACGAGCAGTACTTC
>.|.|TRBJ2-2|TRBV25-1
CASRETSNTGELFF
TGTGCCAGCAGAGAGACATCGAACACCGGGGAGCTGTTTTTT
>.|.|TRBJ2-7|TRBV5-6
CASSLAGLGSPHEQYF
TGTGCCAGCAGCTTGGCCGGGTTGGGTAGCCCCCACGAGCAGTACTTC
>.|.|TRBJ2-3|TRBV6-5
CASSYFFGVSTDTQYF
TGTGCCAGCAGTTACTTTTTCGGGGTGAGCACAGATACGCAGTATTTT
>once|TRBD2|TRBJ2-2|TRBV27
CASSLSLAGYTGELFF
TGTGCCAGCAGTTTATCCCTAGCGGGATACACCGGGGAGCTGTTTTTT
>.|TRBD1|TRBJ2-2|TRBV9
CASSEQGLNTGELFF
TGTGCCAGCAGCGAACAGGGGTTGAACACCGGGGAGCTGTTTTTT
>once|.|TRBJ2-7|TRBV6-5
CASSPRVPLTYEQYF
TGTGCCAGCAGCCCCCGGGTCCCGCTCACCTACGAGCAGTACTTC
>.|TRBD1|TRBJ1-2|TRBV7-2
CASSEPDRAVGYTF
TGTGCCAGCAGCGAGCCGGACAGGGCCGTTGGCTACACCTTC
>.|TRBD2|TRBJ2-2|TRBV6-1
CASTPLAGGPGELFF
TGTGCCAGCACCCCCCTAGCGGGAGGCCCCGGGGAGCTGTTTTTT
>.|TRBD1|TRBJ1-5|TRBV5-3
CARSYGGQEYSNQPQHF
TGTGCCAGAAGCTACGGTGGACAGGAATATAGCAATCAGCCCCAGCATTTT
>.|TRBD2|TRBJ2-7|TRBV10-3
CAIRPAGGGEAYEQYF
TGTGCCATCCGTCCTGCCGGCGGGGGTGAGGCCTACGAGCAGTACTTC
>.|TRBD2|TRBJ2-4|TRBV28
CASSSSGSPKNIQYF
TGTGCCAGCAGTTCTAGCGGGAGTCCCAAAAACATTCAGTACTTC
>.|TRBD2|TRBJ2-3|TRBV5-1
CASVAGAGTDTQYF
TGCGCCAGCGTAGCGGGAGCTGGCACAGATACGCAGTATTTT
>.|.|TRBJ1-3|TRBV5-6
CASRPGFSGNTIYF
TGTGCCAGCAGACCGGGGTTCTCTGGAAACACCATATATTTT
>.|TRBD1|TRBJ1-4|TRBV7-9
CASSPGTGGSYEKLFF
TGTGCCAGCAGCCCCGGGACAGGGGGTTCTTATGAAAAACTGTTTTTT
>.|.|TRBJ2-3|TRBV6-1
CASSGGPSGGTDTQYF
TGTGCCAGCAGTGGAGGTCCATCAGGGGGGACAGATACGCAGTATTTT
>once|TRBD1|TRBJ2-5|TRBV10-3
CAIRATGFGETQYF
TGTGCCATCAGGGCGACAGGGTTTGGGGAGACCCAGTACTTC
>.|TRBD1|TRBJ1-5|TRBV10-2
CASSTQGNQPQHF
TGCGCCAGCAGTACACAGGGGAATCAGCCCCAGCATTTT
>.|.|TRBJ2-5|TRBV11-3
CASSPGDGGETQYF
TGTGCCAGCAGCCCAGGGGATGGCGGAGAGACCCAGTACTTC
>.|.|TRBJ2-2|TRBV21-1
CAPTRGLYTGELFF
TGTGCCCCAACCAGGGGGCTTTACACCGGGGAGCTGTTTTTT
>.|TRBD2|TRBJ2-7|TRBV11-3
CASSPTTAGEQYF
TGTGCCAGCAGCCCCACCACAGCGGGGGAGCAGTACTTC
>.|.|TRBJ1-4|TRBV7-8
CASSLVSSSKEKLFF
TGTGCCAGCAGCTTAGTATCGAGTTCCAAGGAAAAACTGTTTTTT
>.|TRBD1|TRBJ2-1|TRBV4-1
CASSQDNRQGAMNEQFF
TGCGCCAGCAGCCAAGATAATCGACAGGGGGCGATGAATGAGCAGTTCTTC
>.|TRBD2|TRBJ2-6|TRBV27
CASSLGGVPGANVLTF
TGTGCCAGCAGTTTGGGGGGGGTGCCTGGGGCCAACGTCCTGACTTTC
>.|.|TRBJ1-1|TRBV7-9
CASSIRVGDAFF
TGTGCCAGCAGCATAAGGGTGGGAGACGCTTTCTTT
>once|TRBD1|TRBJ2-1|TRBV4-3
CASSQDGTGEYYNEQFF
TGCGCCAGCAGCCAAGATGGGACAGGGGAGTACTACAATGAGCAGTTCTTC
>.|.|TRBJ1-2|TRBV7-8
CASIGERIGSPNGYTF
TGTGCCAGTATAGGAGAGCGCATAGGAAGCCCCAATGGCTACACCTTC
>.|.|TRBJ2-4|TRBV2
CASRGSLAKNIQYF
TGTGCCAGCCGGGGTTCCTTAGCCAAAAACATTCAGTACTTC
>.|.|TRBJ2-5|TRBV9
CASSVGGSKETQYF
TGTGCCAGCAGCGTTGGAGGCAGTAAAGAGACCCAGTACTTC
>.|TRBD1|TRBJ1-5|TRBV2
CASSGGQGGQPQHF
TGTGCCAGCAGTGGCGGGCAGGGGGGTCAGCCCCAGCATTTT
>.|TRBD1|TRBJ1-2|TRBV7-2
CASSTRQGLNGYTF
TGTGCCAGCAGCACTCGACAGGGACTGAATGGCTACACCTTC
>.|TRBD1|TRBJ1-1|TRBV6-6
CASSLETGRTEAFF
TGTGCCAGCAGCCTTGAGACAGGGCGCACTGAAGCTTTCTTT
>.|.|TRBJ1-2|TRBV5-1
CASSLGQVTYGYTF
TGCGCCAGCAGCTTGGGACAGGTAACCTATGGCTACACCTTC
>.|TRBD1|TRBJ2-5|TRBV9
CASSVALGQDPQGAQYF
TGTGCCAGCAGCGTAGCATTGGGACAGGACCCGCAAGGGGCCCAGTACTTC
>.|.|TRBJ1-5|TRBV2
CASRDRGGWNQPQHF
TGTGCCAGCAGGGACCGGGGGGGGTGGAATCAGCCCCAGCATTTT
>once|.|TRBJ2-7|TRBV6-5
CASSQTYEQYF
TGTGCCAGCAGCCAAACCTACGAGCAGTACTTC
>.|TRBD1|TRBJ1-5|TRBV7-9
CASSLGQGLSNQPQHF
TGTGCCAGCAGCCTGGGACAGGGGTTGAGCAATCAGCCCCAGCATTTT
>.|TRBD2|TRBJ2-1|TRBV11-2
CASTQASGSLAHNEQFF
TGTGCCAGCACCCAAGCTAGCGGGAGCTTGGCCCACAATGAGCAGTTCTTC
>.|TRBD2|TRBJ2-7|TRBV7-6
CASSSGGGTAGDTYEQYF
TGTGCCAGCAGCTCCGGCGGGGGGACCGCCGGGGACACCTACGAGCAGTACTTC
>.|TRBD1|TRBJ1-5|TRBV19
CASAQGPNQPQHF
TGTGCCAGCGCACAGGGGCCCAATCAGCCCCAGCATTTT
>once|TRBD2|TRBJ2-1|TRBV19
CASISSGTSGRVGQFF
TGTGCCAGTATCTCCTCCGGGACTAGCGGGAGAGTAGGGCAGTTCTTC
>.|.|TRBJ2-1|TRBV20-1
CSVGSDNEQFF
TGCAGTGTGGGCTCTGACAATGAGCAGTTCTTC
>.|.|TRBJ2-7|TRBV7-3
CASSLGGTYEQYF
TGTGCCAGCAGCTTAGGAGGGACCTACGAGCAGTACTTC
>.|.|TRBJ1-2|TRBV6-5
CASSDQGGGWYGYTF
TGTGCCAGCAGCGACCAGGGTGGAGGGTGGTATGGCTACACCTTC
>.|TRBD1|TRBJ2-1|TRBV5-1
CASSLVDRGNEQFF
TGCGCCAGCAGCTTGGTCGACAGGGGCAATGAGCAGTTCTTC
>.|TRBD1|TRBJ2-6|TRBV4-3
CATTETGYPSGANVLTF
TGCGCCACAACGGAGACAGGGTACCCGTCTGGGGCCAACGTCCTGACTTTC
>.|.|TRBJ1-1|TRBV5-1
CASRLTASGGSTEAFF
TGCGCCAGCCGCTTGACCGCATCGGGGGGGTCCACTGAAGCTTTCTTT
>few|.|TRBJ1-2|TRBV4-1
CASSQVVGNYGYTF
TGCGCCAGCAGCCAAGTAGTCGGGAACTATGGCTACACCTTC
>once|TRBD2|TRBJ2-7|TRBV7-9
CASLPTSGAYEQYF
TGTGCCAGCCTACCGACTAGCGGTGCCTACGAGCAGTACTTC
>.|.|TRBJ1-5|TRBV2
CASSEGGTGVQPQHF
TGTGCCAGCAGTGAAGGAGGGACGGGGGTTCAGCCCCAGCATTTT